This TCR beta chain was observed in a study of shared clonotypes between healthy human individuals. Profiled with immunoSEQ multiplex PCR; TCRdb holds only in-frame clones, not every one. The sample shows around 1,000,000 clones, approximately 80% of them seen only once. The length of the CDR3 is 16 residues. Germline CDR1 reads SGHRS; CDR2 reads YFSETQ. V was cut by 4 bases and J by 2 bases, with 19 bases left in between. On this clone itself: Its antigen is unknown.

Overall study results and limits: About 5% of naive CD4 clonotypes were shared across a few donors. Represented genetic and exposure-history diversity was restricted by having few donors.

The chain couples TRBV5-1 to TRBJ2-7; a weak D match, TRBD2 (6 bases). This clonotype was sampled from a man aged 18-30 years in good health. Some clones in this sample may be carry-over from other donors' samples. The source material was memory CD4+ T cells from PBMCs. Subset reported: CD45RA-negative fraction. CDR3 DNA: TGCGCCAGCAGCGAACCGGGACTTTTTAACCCCTACGAGCAGTACTTC. As protein: CASSEPGLFNPYEQYF.